These T cell receptor beta chains were read from a single sample in a study of Graves' ophthalmopathy and Graves' hyperthyroidism. TCRdb fed the multiplex PCR reads into MiXCR, producing one record per CDR3 protein. The data contain a few hundred thousand distinct CDR3 sequences, around 19% of them singletons. The sequencing sample was made of peripheral blood. All receptors derive from a woman in her late teens or twenties with Graves' ophthalmopathy. Each CDR3 is given with its conserved first and last residue. The D gene is left open where the match is weak. The size entry is marked missing in some rows and otherwise reads once, few, many or a size class.

v_call	d_call	j_call	clone_size	cdr3_aa	cdr3_nt
TRBV2	-	TRBJ1-5	many	CASSGPRWPQHF	TGTGCCAGCAGCGGACCTAGGTGGCCCCAGCATTTT
TRBV12-3/TRBV12-4	TRBD2	TRBJ2-7	-	CASSTRGTSGRYEQYF	TGTGCCAGCAGTACCAGAGGGACTAGCGGGAGGTACGAGCAGTACTTC
TRBV6-1	TRBD2	TRBJ2-7	-	CASSPRLAGKSYEQYF	TGTGCCAGCAGTCCGAGACTAGCGGGGAAGTCCTACGAGCAGTACTTC
TRBV12-3/TRBV12-4	-	TRBJ1-1	many	CASSSMQGNTEAFF	TGTGCCAGCAGTTCAATGCAGGGGAACACTGAAGCTTTCTTT
TRBV13	TRBD1	TRBJ2-7	many	CASSLTLRGSSYEQYF	TGTGCCAGCAGCTTAACCCTCAGGGGGAGCTCCTACGAGCAGTACTTC
TRBV5-1	-	TRBJ2-4	many	CASSGLVAGGIAKNIQYF	TGCGCCAGCAGCGGGCTGGTGGCCGGAGGAATAGCCAAAAACATTCAGTACTTC
TRBV28	-	TRBJ2-5	many	CASSPPELTGYQETQYF	TGTGCCAGCAGTCCCCCCGAACTTACAGGGTACCAAGAGACCCAGTACTTC
TRBV4-1	-	TRBJ1-2	many	CASSQDSQASGYTF	TGCGCCAGCAGCCAAGACAGCCAGGCCTCAGGCTACACCTTC
TRBV19	TRBD2	TRBJ2-2	many	CASSRSTSGFTGELFF	TGTGCCAGTAGTAGATCGACTAGCGGCTTCACCGGGGAGCTGTTTTTT
TRBV7-6	-	TRBJ1-6	-	CASSLAGGGSPLHF	TGTGCCAGCAGCTTAGCAGGGGGAGGTTCACCCCTCCACTTT
TRBV5-1	-	TRBJ2-2	-	CASSLKPWPNTGELFF	TGCGCCAGCAGCTTGAAACCATGGCCGAACACCGGGGAGCTGTTTTTT
TRBV27	-	TRBJ2-3	many	CASSPTRDKITDTQYF	TGTGCCAGCAGTCCAACCCGCGACAAGATCACAGATACGCAGTATTTT
TRBV28	-	TRBJ1-6	many	CASSRTAYNSPLHF	TGTGCCAGCAGTAGGACGGCCTATAATTCACCCCTCCACTTT
TRBV7-2	-	TRBJ1-1	many	CASSQQLYTEAFF	TGTGCCAGCAGCCAGCAGCTGTACACTGAAGCTTTCTTT
TRBV29-1	TRBD1	TRBJ2-7	many	CSVEQGAKTYEQYF	TGCAGCGTCGAACAGGGGGCAAAGACCTACGAGCAGTACTTC
TRBV10-2	-	TRBJ2-5	many	CASSGMGTQYF	TGCGCCAGCTCCGGGATGGGGACCCAGTACTTC
TRBV9	TRBD1	TRBJ2-7	many	CASSVTGVGEQYF	TGTGCCAGCAGCGTGACAGGGGTGGGCGAGCAGTACTTC
TRBV4-2	TRBD2	TRBJ2-2	many	CASSQGGGDGRDTGELFF	TGTGCCAGCAGCCAAGGGGGGGGAGACGGCCGAGACACCGGGGAGCTGTTTTTT
TRBV6-1	TRBD1	TRBJ1-5	many	CASSQGVQPQHF	TGTGCCAGCAGTCAGGGGGTGCAGCCCCAGCATTTT
TRBV9	-	TRBJ1-1	-	CASSSDSNTEAFF	TGTGCCAGCAGCTCGGACAGCAACACTGAAGCTTTCTTT
TRBV6-2/TRBV6-3	-	TRBJ1-2	many	CASSDPPLRYTF	TGTGCCAGCAGTGACCCTCCACTGCGCTACACCTTC
TRBV5-1	TRBD1	TRBJ1-1	many	CASSRTGGAPEAFF	TGCGCCAGCAGTCGTACAGGGGGCGCGCCTGAAGCTTTCTTT
TRBV28	-	TRBJ2-2	many	CASSLLVGISGELFF	TGTGCCAGCAGCCTTCTGGTGGGGATCTCCGGGGAGCTGTTTTTT
TRBV28	TRBD2	TRBJ2-5	many	CASSLRLLAGRAETQYF	TGTGCCAGCAGTTTACGGTTACTAGCGGGAAGGGCAGAGACCCAGTACTTC
TRBV5-6	-	TRBJ1-2	many	CASSSGGFGYGYTF	TGTGCCAGCAGCAGTGGAGGGTTTGGCTATGGCTACACCTTC
TRBV24-1	TRBD1	TRBJ2-5	many	CATGAGRGLSETQYF	TGTGCCACCGGGGCAGGAAGGGGGCTCTCGGAGACCCAGTACTTC
TRBV4-1	-	TRBJ2-7	many	CASSQEVTVTYEQYF	TGCGCCAGCAGCCAAGAAGTCACGGTTACCTACGAGCAGTACTTC
TRBV6-1	-	TRBJ2-2	many	CASNLQENTGELFF	TGTGCCAGCAACTTACAGGAGAACACCGGGGAGCTGTTTTTT
TRBV7-2	-	TRBJ1-5	few	CASSAWKNQPQHF	TGTGCCAGCAGCGCCTGGAAAAATCAGCCCCAGCATTTT
TRBV28	-	TRBJ1-2	many	CASSFGPGGYTF	TGTGCCAGCAGTTTCGGGCCGGGGGGCTACACCTTC
TRBV4-3	TRBD2	TRBJ2-2	few	CASSQEELAGDTGELFF	TGCGCCAGCAGCCAAGAAGAACTAGCGGGAGACACCGGGGAGCTGTTTTTT
TRBV20-1	TRBD2	TRBJ2-5	many	CSARGLAGGPLETQYF	TGCAGTGCTAGAGGACTAGCGGGGGGGCCGCTGGAGACCCAGTACTTC
TRBV6-5	TRBD1	TRBJ2-7	few	CASSYSGQGVGEQYF	TGTGCCAGCAGTTACTCGGGACAGGGTGTGGGCGAGCAGTACTTC
TRBV20-1	TRBD1	TRBJ1-5	many	CSARQGGDQPQHF	TGCAGTGCTAGACAGGGGGGTGATCAGCCCCAGCATTTT
TRBV2	-	TRBJ1-4	many	CASSEGSFEKLFF	TGTGCCAGCAGTGAAGGCAGTTTTGAAAAACTGTTTTTT
TRBV7-2	TRBD1	TRBJ2-7	many	CASSPTGGKEQYF	TGTGCCAGCAGCCCGACAGGGGGGAAAGAGCAGTACTTC
TRBV6-1	TRBD2	TRBJ2-7	-	CASSEGDGRVYEQYF	TGTGCCAGCAGTGAAGGGGACGGGAGGGTCTACGAGCAGTACTTC
TRBV11-2	-	TRBJ2-7	many	CASSLDGTQVYEQYF	TGTGCCAGCAGCTTAGACGGGACCCAGGTCTACGAGCAGTACTTC
TRBV12-3/TRBV12-4	-	TRBJ2-7	many	CASSSIDRYEQYF	TGTGCCAGCAGTTCGATAGATCGCTACGAGCAGTACTTC
TRBV7-3	-	TRBJ1-1	many	CASSLAGAGTTEAFF	TGTGCCAGCAGCTTAGCAGGGGCGGGGACCACTGAAGCTTTCTTT
TRBV7-9	-	TRBJ2-6	many	CASSPSGSGANVLTF	TGTGCCAGCAGCCCCTCGGGCTCTGGGGCCAACGTCCTGACTTTC
TRBV29-1	-	TRBJ1-1	many	CSVEFPLKQGMNTEAFF	TGCAGCGTTGAATTTCCTCTAAAACAGGGAATGAACACTGAAGCTTTCTTT
TRBV5-5	-	TRBJ1-1	many	CASSLGIQGNTEAFF	TGTGCCAGCAGCTTGGGTATACAGGGGAACACTGAAGCTTTCTTT
TRBV30	TRBD1	TRBJ1-1	many	CAGTGFTEAFF	TGTGCCGGGACAGGGTTTACGGAAGCTTTCTTT
TRBV5-5	-	TRBJ2-7	many	CASSLEGKRVWEQYF	TGTGCCAGCAGCTTGGAGGGGAAGAGGGTTTGGGAGCAGTACTTC
TRBV11-2	TRBD1	TRBJ2-7	few	CASSHGDRPDEQYF	TGTGCCAGCAGCCACGGGGACAGGCCCGACGAGCAGTACTTC
TRBV6-5	-	TRBJ1-1	-	CASSYAPLGGGTEAFF	TGTGCCAGCAGTTACGCCCCCCTTGGTGGGGGCACTGAAGCTTTCTTT
TRBV7-7	TRBD2	TRBJ2-5	-	CASSVTGLANQETQYF	TGTGCTAGCAGCGTGACGGGACTAGCGAACCAAGAGACCCAGTACTTC